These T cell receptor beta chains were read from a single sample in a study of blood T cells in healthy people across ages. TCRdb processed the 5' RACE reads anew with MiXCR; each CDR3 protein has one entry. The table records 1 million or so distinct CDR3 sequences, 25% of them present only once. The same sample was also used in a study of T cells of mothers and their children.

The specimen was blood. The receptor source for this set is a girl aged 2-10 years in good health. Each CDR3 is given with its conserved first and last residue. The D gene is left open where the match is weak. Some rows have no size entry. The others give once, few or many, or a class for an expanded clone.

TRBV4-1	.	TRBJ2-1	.	CASSQADTGARHEQFF	TGCGCCAGCAGCCAAGCGGATACGGGGGCTAGGCATGAGCAGTTCTTC
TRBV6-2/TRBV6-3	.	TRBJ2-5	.	CASSHGDANIETQYF	TGTGCCAGCAGTCACGGGGACGCAAACATAGAGACCCAGTACTTC
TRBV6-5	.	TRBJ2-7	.	CASSYSRRNEQYF	TGTGCCAGCAGTTACTCCAGACGGAACGAGCAGTACTTC
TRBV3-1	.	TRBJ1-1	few	CASSQGHMNTEAFF	TGTGCCAGCAGCCAAGGACACATGAACACTGAAGCTTTCTTT
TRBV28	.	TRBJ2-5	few	CASTRGGIQETQYF	TGTGCCAGCACCCGGGGAGGAATCCAAGAGACCCAGTACTTC
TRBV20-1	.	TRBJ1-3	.	CSARSPTSGAGNTIYF	TGCAGTGCTAGATCCCCCACGTCAGGGGCTGGAAACACCATATATTTT
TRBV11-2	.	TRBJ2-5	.	CASSLYWGARETQYF	TGTGCCAGCAGCTTATATTGGGGGGCTCGGGAGACCCAGTACTTC
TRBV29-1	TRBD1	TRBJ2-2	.	CSVGRTGAGELFF	TGCAGCGTCGGCCGTACAGGGGCCGGGGAGCTGTTTTTT
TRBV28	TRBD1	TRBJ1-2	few	CASGFRQGGYTF	TGTGCCAGCGGTTTCCGACAGGGCGGCTACACCTTC
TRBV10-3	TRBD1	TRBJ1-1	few	CAITGGTADSNTEAFF	TGTGCCATCACAGGGGGTACGGCCGACTCGAACACTGAAGCTTTCTTT
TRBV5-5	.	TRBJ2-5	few	CASSLEGLIQETQYF	TGTGCCAGCAGCTTAGAGGGACTTATCCAAGAGACCCAGTACTTC
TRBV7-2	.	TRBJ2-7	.	CASRKGGGPYEQYF	TGTGCCAGCAGGAAAGGGGGAGGGCCCTACGAGCAGTACTTC
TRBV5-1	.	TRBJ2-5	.	CASSFRDSRRETQYF	TGCGCCAGCAGCTTCCGGGACTCTCGGAGGGAGACCCAGTACTTC
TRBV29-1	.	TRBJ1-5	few	CSVVGNGQPQHF	TGCAGCGTTGTGGGGAATGGTCAGCCCCAGCATTTT
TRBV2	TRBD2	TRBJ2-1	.	CASRRTSGYNEQFF	TGTGCCAGCAGGAGGACTAGCGGGTACAATGAGCAGTTCTTC
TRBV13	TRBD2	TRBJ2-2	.	CASSLGLPTGELFF	TGTGCCAGCAGCCTGGGACTACCGACCGGGGAGCTGTTTTTT
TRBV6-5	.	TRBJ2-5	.	CASSSTDGQETQYF	TGTGCCAGCAGTTCCACGGACGGACAAGAGACCCAGTACTTC
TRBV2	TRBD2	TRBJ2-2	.	CASTRTSGELFF	TGTGCCAGCACCCGGACTAGCGGGGAGCTGTTTTTT
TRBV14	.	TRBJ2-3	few	CASSRSGSLADTQYF	TGTGCCAGCAGCCGATCAGGGAGCCTGGCAGATACGCAGTATTTT
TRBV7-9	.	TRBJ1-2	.	CASSLWRGGSDGYTF	TGTGCCAGCAGCTTATGGCGGGGCGGTAGTGATGGCTACACCTTC
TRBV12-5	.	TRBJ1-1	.	CASGPGLEAFF	TGTGCTAGTGGTCCGGGTCTTGAAGCTTTCTTT
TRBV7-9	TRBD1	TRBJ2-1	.	CASSPFSDRASSPGEQFF	TGTGCCAGCAGCCCCTTTTCCGACAGGGCAAGTTCCCCTGGTGAGCAGTTCTTC
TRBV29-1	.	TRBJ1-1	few	CSVTGGNTEAFF	TGCAGCGTTACCGGGGGTAACACTGAAGCTTTCTTT
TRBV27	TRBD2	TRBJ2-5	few	CASSSILAGGPETQYF	TGTGCCAGCAGTTCGATCCTAGCGGGAGGGCCGGAGACCCAGTACTTC
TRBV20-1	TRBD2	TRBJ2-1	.	CSACRTSYNEQFF	TGCAGTGCTTGTCGGACTAGCTACAATGAGCAGTTCTTC
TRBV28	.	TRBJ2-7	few	CASSLSLARNEQYF	TGTGCCAGCAGTTTGAGTTTAGCGAGGAACGAGCAGTACTTC
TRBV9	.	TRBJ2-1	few	CASSVGGLTNEQFF	TGTGCCAGCAGCGTAGGAGGGCTCACCAATGAGCAGTTCTTC
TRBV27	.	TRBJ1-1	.	CASSPLPGNTEAFF	TGTGCCAGCAGCCCTCTCCCTGGGAACACTGAAGCTTTCTTT
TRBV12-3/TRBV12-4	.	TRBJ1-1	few	CASSFTVDAGPDGEAFF	TGTGCCAGCAGTTTTACGGTCGACGCGGGCCCTGACGGTGAAGCTTTCTTT
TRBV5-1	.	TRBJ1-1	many	CASSLESGMNTEAFF	TGTGCCAGCAGCTTAGAATCCGGCATGAACACTGAAGCTTTCTTT
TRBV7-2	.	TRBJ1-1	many	CASSSRGTEAFF	TGTGCCAGCAGTTCTCGGGGGACTGAAGCTTTCTTT
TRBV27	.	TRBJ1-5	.	CASTKGPQPRQPQHF	TGTGCCAGCACCAAAGGACCCCAACCACGTCAGCCCCAGCATTTT
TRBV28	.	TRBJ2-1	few	CASSSLRGGENNEQFF	TGTGCCAGCAGTTCACTTCGAGGGGGGGAGAACAATGAGCAGTTCTTC
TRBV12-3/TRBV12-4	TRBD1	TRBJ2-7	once	CASIKDRGRGEQYF	TGTGCCAGCATCAAAGACAGGGGGCGCGGCGAGCAGTACTTC
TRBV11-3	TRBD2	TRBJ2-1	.	CASSVSGAGTVNEQFF	TGTGCCAGCAGCGTAAGCGGGGCTGGGACGGTCAATGAGCAGTTCTTC
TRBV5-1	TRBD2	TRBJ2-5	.	CASNPSGGLAEETQYF	TGCGCCAGCAACCCCTCCGGTGGACTAGCGGAAGAGACCCAGTACTTC
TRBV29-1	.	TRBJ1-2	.	CSADGLGGDGYTF	TGCAGCGCGGACGGTCTGGGGGGGGATGGCTACACCTTC
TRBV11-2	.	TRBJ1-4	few	CASSFAGLGEKLFF	TGTGCCAGCAGCTTCGCCGGTTTAGGGGAAAAACTGTTTTTT
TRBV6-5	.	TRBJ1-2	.	CASSYSSGGGQQPNYGYTF	TGTGCCAGCAGTTACTCGAGCGGCGGGGGCCAGCAGCCTAACTATGGCTACACCTTC
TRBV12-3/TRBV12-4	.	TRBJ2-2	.	CASTRGPGGTGELFF	TGTGCCAGCACCCGGGGGCCAGGGGGAACCGGGGAGCTGTTTTTT
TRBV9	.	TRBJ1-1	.	CATSTGVNTEAFF	TGTGCCACCTCCACCGGGGTGAACACTGAAGCTTTCTTT
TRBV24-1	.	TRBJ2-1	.	CATCSLDYNEQFF	TGTGCCACCTGCAGTCTCGACTACAATGAGCAGTTCTTC